Listed below are T cell receptor beta chains from one sample, sequenced in a study of shared clonotypes between healthy human individuals. Assay: immunoSEQ multiplex PCR; the TCRdb copy retains only in-frame clones and omits some. The sample shows approximately 640,000 clones, 72% of them seen only once. The sample comprised memory CD4+ T cells sorted from blood. These receptors originate from a woman in her twenties or thirties in good health. The CDR3 runs from the conserved cysteine through the conserved F or W. The D gene is left open where the match is weak. Clone size, where shown, is once, few, many, or a class for clones that have expanded.

D gene: .; clone size: .; J gene: TRBJ2-5; V gene: TRBV7-9; CDR3 protein: CASTRRGDSQETQYF; CDR3 DNA: TGTGCCAGCACCCGCCGGGGGGACAGCCAAGAGACCCAGTACTTC
D gene: .; clone size: .; J gene: TRBJ2-1; V gene: TRBV5-4; CDR3 protein: CASSFPPNEQFF; CDR3 DNA: TGTGCCAGCAGCTTTCCACCAAATGAGCAGTTCTTC
D gene: .; clone size: .; J gene: TRBJ1-1; V gene: TRBV28; CDR3 protein: CASSSRRGDHTEAFF; CDR3 DNA: TGTGCCAGCAGCAGCCGACGGGGGGACCACACTGAAGCTTTCTTT
D gene: .; clone size: .; J gene: TRBJ2-2; V gene: TRBV9; CDR3 protein: CASSVAPYTGELFF; CDR3 DNA: TGTGCCAGCAGCGTAGCGCCTTACACCGGGGAGCTGTTTTTT
D gene: .; clone size: .; J gene: TRBJ2-5; V gene: TRBV5-4; CDR3 protein: CASSLELAQETQYF; CDR3 DNA: TGTGCCAGCAGCTTGGAACTAGCTCAAGAGACCCAGTACTTC
D gene: .; clone size: .; J gene: TRBJ2-7; V gene: TRBV28; CDR3 protein: CASSLLFEGDEQYF; CDR3 DNA: TGTGCCAGCAGTCTGCTATTCGAGGGCGACGAGCAGTACTTC
D gene: .; clone size: .; J gene: TRBJ2-7; V gene: TRBV27; CDR3 protein: CASRWGSRPEYEQYF; CDR3 DNA: TGTGCCAGCAGGTGGGGCTCCAGACCCGAATACGAGCAGTACTTC
D gene: .; clone size: few; J gene: TRBJ2-7; V gene: TRBV2; CDR3 protein: CAGATGLYEQYF; CDR3 DNA: TGTGCCGGTGCCACAGGGCTCTACGAGCAGTACTTC
D gene: .; clone size: .; J gene: TRBJ1-1; V gene: TRBV7-3; CDR3 protein: CASSRLNRIPRGTEAFF; CDR3 DNA: TGTGCCAGCAGCCGGCTGAATCGGATCCCTAGGGGCACTGAAGCTTTCTTT
D gene: TRBD2; clone size: .; J gene: TRBJ2-7; V gene: TRBV4-1; CDR3 protein: CASSQGLAGGPPYEQYF; CDR3 DNA: TGCGCCAGCAGCCAAGGACTAGCGGGAGGGCCCCCCTACGAGCAGTACTTC
D gene: TRBD1; clone size: few; J gene: TRBJ2-7; V gene: TRBV27; CDR3 protein: CASSFGTGRSYEQYF; CDR3 DNA: TGTGCCAGCAGTTTTGGGACAGGGAGATCCTACGAGCAGTACTTC
D gene: .; clone size: .; J gene: TRBJ2-7; V gene: TRBV25-1; CDR3 protein: CASSKGSEQYF; CDR3 DNA: TGTGCCAGCAGCAAGGGGAGCGAGCAGTACTTC
D gene: TRBD2; clone size: .; J gene: TRBJ2-2; V gene: TRBV28; CDR3 protein: CASSLAAGAGELFF; CDR3 DNA: TGTGCCAGCAGCCTAGCGGCGGGGGCCGGGGAGCTGTTTTTT
D gene: TRBD2; clone size: .; J gene: TRBJ2-1; V gene: TRBV28; CDR3 protein: CASSGRGGALFLEQFF; CDR3 DNA: TGTGCCAGCAGTGGACGGGGGGGAGCTCTTTTTCTTGAGCAGTTCTTC
D gene: TRBD2; clone size: .; J gene: TRBJ2-2; V gene: TRBV6-5; CDR3 protein: CASRGTSGKTGELFF; CDR3 DNA: TGTGCCAGCAGGGGGACTAGCGGGAAGACCGGGGAGCTGTTTTTT
D gene: TRBD1; clone size: .; J gene: TRBJ1-1; V gene: TRBV2; CDR3 protein: CASTPGQGNTEAFF; CDR3 DNA: TGTGCCAGTACGCCGGGACAGGGAAACACTGAAGCTTTCTTT
D gene: .; clone size: few; J gene: TRBJ2-7; V gene: TRBV9; CDR3 protein: CASSVETGASYEQYF; CDR3 DNA: TGTGCCAGCAGCGTAGAAACAGGAGCTAGCTACGAGCAGTACTTC
D gene: .; clone size: many; J gene: TRBJ1-2; V gene: TRBV5-4; CDR3 protein: CASRDVYGYTF; CDR3 DNA: TGTGCCAGCAGGGACGTCTATGGCTACACCTTC
D gene: TRBD2; clone size: .; J gene: TRBJ2-1; V gene: TRBV27; CDR3 protein: CASSFLPTSGRAVEQFF; CDR3 DNA: TGTGCCAGCAGTTTCCTACCTACTAGCGGGAGGGCCGTTGAGCAGTTCTTC
D gene: TRBD2; clone size: .; J gene: TRBJ2-5; V gene: TRBV6-1; CDR3 protein: CASSELGGGLKETQYF; CDR3 DNA: TGTGCCAGCAGTGAACTTGGGGGGGGACTAAAAGAGACCCAGTACTTC
D gene: .; clone size: .; J gene: TRBJ2-5; V gene: TRBV29-1; CDR3 protein: CSVEGPLAGKQYF; CDR3 DNA: TGCAGCGTTGAGGGTCCCTTGGCGGGTAAGCAGTACTTC
D gene: TRBD2; clone size: few; J gene: TRBJ2-3; V gene: TRBV10-1; CDR3 protein: CASRPSGSRSDTQYF; CDR3 DNA: TGCGCCAGCAGACCTAGCGGGAGTCGATCAGATACGCAGTATTTT
D gene: .; clone size: .; J gene: TRBJ2-1; V gene: TRBV11-2; CDR3 protein: CASSSLQGREQFF; CDR3 DNA: TGTGCCAGCAGCTCCCTGCAGGGTCGGGAGCAGTTCTTC
D gene: .; clone size: .; J gene: TRBJ1-5; V gene: TRBV28; CDR3 protein: CASKQVIYQPQHF; CDR3 DNA: TGTGCCAGCAAACAGGTAATCTATCAGCCCCAGCATTTT
D gene: .; clone size: .; J gene: TRBJ1-3; V gene: TRBV10-2; CDR3 protein: CASMVWQAGNTIYF; CDR3 DNA: TGCGCCAGCATGGTTTGGCAGGCTGGAAACACCATATATTTT
D gene: TRBD1; clone size: few; J gene: TRBJ2-7; V gene: TRBV28; CDR3 protein: CASSRGQGEQYF; CDR3 DNA: TGTGCCAGCAGCAGGGGGCAGGGCGAGCAGTACTTC
D gene: TRBD2; clone size: .; J gene: TRBJ2-7; V gene: TRBV6-4; CDR3 protein: CALKSGSGSTLYEQYF; CDR3 DNA: TGTGCCCTGAAATCGGGTAGCGGGAGTACTTTATACGAGCAGTACTTC
D gene: .; clone size: .; J gene: TRBJ2-6; V gene: TRBV5-8; CDR3 protein: CASSDGRTSGANVLTF; CDR3 DNA: TGTGCCAGCAGCGATGGACGGACCTCTGGGGCCAACGTCCTGACTTTC
D gene: .; clone size: .; J gene: TRBJ2-7; V gene: TRBV30; CDR3 protein: CAWSVKGPHDEQYF; CDR3 DNA: TGTGCCTGGAGTGTCAAGGGGCCCCACGACGAGCAGTACTTC
D gene: .; clone size: few; J gene: TRBJ2-7; V gene: TRBV21-1; CDR3 protein: CASSINRVTNEQYF; CDR3 DNA: TGTGCCAGCAGCATTAACAGGGTAACTAACGAGCAGTACTTC
D gene: .; clone size: .; J gene: TRBJ1-4; V gene: TRBV11-2; CDR3 protein: CASSFRRENEKLFF; CDR3 DNA: TGTGCCAGCAGCTTCCGCAGAGAAAATGAAAAACTGTTTTTT
D gene: .; clone size: .; J gene: TRBJ2-5; V gene: TRBV7-9; CDR3 protein: CASSREVETQYF; CDR3 DNA: TGTGCCAGCAGCAGGGAAGTGGAGACCCAGTACTTC
D gene: .; clone size: .; J gene: TRBJ2-5; V gene: TRBV15; CDR3 protein: CATSRDIAGVETQYF; CDR3 DNA: TGTGCCACCAGCAGAGATATAGCAGGGGTGGAGACCCAGTACTTC
D gene: .; clone size: few; J gene: TRBJ1-1; V gene: TRBV7-3; CDR3 protein: CASSTSGGGTEAFF; CDR3 DNA: TGTGCCAGCAGCACTAGCGGGGGTGGCACTGAAGCTTTCTTT
D gene: TRBD2; clone size: .; J gene: TRBJ2-7; V gene: TRBV28; CDR3 protein: CASSPGEGNYPYEQYF; CDR3 DNA: TGTGCCAGCAGTCCCGGGGAGGGAAACTACCCCTACGAGCAGTACTTC
D gene: .; clone size: .; J gene: TRBJ2-7; V gene: TRBV7-9; CDR3 protein: CASSLGSGDLYEQYF; CDR3 DNA: TGTGCCAGCAGCTTAGGTTCAGGGGATCTCTACGAGCAGTACTTC
D gene: .; clone size: .; J gene: TRBJ1-2; V gene: TRBV10-2; CDR3 protein: CASSGQDYGYTF; CDR3 DNA: TGCGCCAGCAGTGGACAGGACTATGGCTACACCTTC
D gene: .; clone size: .; J gene: TRBJ1-2; V gene: TRBV9; CDR3 protein: CASSVGKGGNYGYTF; CDR3 DNA: TGTGCCAGCAGCGTAGGTAAAGGTGGAAACTATGGCTACACCTTC
D gene: .; clone size: .; J gene: TRBJ2-7; V gene: TRBV5-5; CDR3 protein: CASFPVPEQYF; CDR3 DNA: TGTGCCAGCTTTCCTGTTCCCGAGCAGTACTTC
D gene: .; clone size: .; J gene: TRBJ1-1; V gene: TRBV6-1; CDR3 protein: CATFRGNGMNTEAFF; CDR3 DNA: TGTGCCACCTTTCGGGGAAACGGGATGAACACTGAAGCTTTCTTT
D gene: .; clone size: few; J gene: TRBJ1-1; V gene: TRBV5-1; CDR3 protein: CASSLSEAEAFF; CDR3 DNA: TGCGCCAGCAGCTTGTCAGAGGCTGAAGCTTTCTTT
D gene: .; clone size: .; J gene: TRBJ1-1; V gene: TRBV5-1; CDR3 protein: CASRFGGENTEAFF; CDR3 DNA: TGCGCCAGCAGATTTGGGGGAGAGAACACTGAAGCTTTCTTT
D gene: TRBD2; clone size: .; J gene: TRBJ2-7; V gene: TRBV29-1; CDR3 protein: CSVGGGSTYEQYF; CDR3 DNA: TGCAGCGTTGGCGGGGGGTCGACCTACGAGCAGTACTTC